The entry below gives a single TCR beta chain sequence along with its context. Its antigen is undetermined. The sample is drawn from a study of cytomegalovirus exposure and HLA in healthy donors. Findings and caveats of the study: While the bulk of TCR sequences proved rare, some public TCRs turned up in many donors. Among TCR beta chains, those listed as cytomegalovirus-associated numbered over 150.

60 Vbeta and 13 Jbeta primers were used in PCR. Method: immunoSEQ multiplex PCR; TCRdb's copy keeps in-frame clones and lacks some. The sample contains about 81,000 clones, 85% to 90% of which appear only once. This CDR3 is built from 17 residues. The source is a man younger than 35 in good health and CMV-seronegative. Input material: PBMCs. The chain combines TRBV1 with TRBJ2-7; the D segment call TRBD1 is taken from the table without a DNA check. TRBV1 is a recognized pseudogene. The CDR3 sequence is CTSSQDRRLPGPYEQYF. Here the CDR3 DNA reads TGCACCAGCAGCCAAGATCGTCGGCTACCAGGTCCTTACGAGCAGTACTTC.